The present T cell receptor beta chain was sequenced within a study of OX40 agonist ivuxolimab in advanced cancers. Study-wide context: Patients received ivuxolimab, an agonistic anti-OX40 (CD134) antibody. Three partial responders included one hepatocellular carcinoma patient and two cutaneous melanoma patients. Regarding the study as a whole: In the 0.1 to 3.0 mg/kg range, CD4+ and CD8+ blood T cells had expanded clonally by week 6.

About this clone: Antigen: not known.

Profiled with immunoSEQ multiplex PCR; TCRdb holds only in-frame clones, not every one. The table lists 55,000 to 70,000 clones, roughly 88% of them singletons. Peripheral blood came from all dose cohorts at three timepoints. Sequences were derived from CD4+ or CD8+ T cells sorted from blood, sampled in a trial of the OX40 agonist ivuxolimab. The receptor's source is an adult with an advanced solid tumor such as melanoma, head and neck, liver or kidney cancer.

The CDR3 sequence: CASTDGSTDTQYF. In DNA form, the CDR3 reads TGTGCCAGCACCGACGGGTCCACAGATACGCAGTATTTT. This chain uses TRBV7-3 with TRBJ2-3, with D unresolved. The germline V gene encodes CDR1 SGHTA and CDR2 FQGTGA. V was cut by 7 bases and J by 2 bases, with 10 bases left in between. CDR3 length equals 13 residues.